This T cell receptor beta chain was captured by sequencing in a study of T-cell reconstitution after alpha-beta-depleted transplantation in children listed by TCRdb under 2016. The study in broad terms: Using TCR repertoire profiling, the study quantitatively followed how T-cell immune reconstitution unfolded in children after TCRalphabeta/CD19-depleted allogeneic hematopoietic cell transplantation.

The CDR3 spans 14 residues, from the cysteine through the phenylalanine. The kept DNA is CDR3 alone, 42 bases in frame from the first base. Trimming takes 3 bases from V and 2 bases from J, and the germline ends sit 11 bases apart. CDR1 and CDR2 (DFQATT, SNEGSKA) derive from the germline V gene (reference sequence). The library was obtained by PCR. The sequencer listed for this sample is Illumina HiSeq 2500. TCR library preparation used molecular barcoding, with unique molecular identifiers applied to normalize quantification of the TCRbeta repertoire. TCRdb passed the public sequencing reads through fastp at Q25 and MiXCR, retaining productive beta sequences. Each entry is one CDR3 protein sequence, shown with its most common DNA and genes. This sample comprises over 550,000 distinct CDR3 sequences, roughly 10% of them detected only once. The ten most abundant clones make up 4% to 5% of the sample.

This clonotype was detected many times. Its cognate antigen has yet to be identified. No much larger clonotype is one base removed from it; base qualities were not supplied. The clonotype comes from a human donor who donated a stem cell graft to a child with acute myeloid leukemia. The sample was PBMCs from the stem cell graft donor, taken from the stem cell graft. Recombination linked TRBV20-1 to TRBJ1-5, with the D gene not clear enough to name. The CDR3 here reads CSASLIGGNQPQHF. The DNA is as follows: TGCAGTGCTAGCTTAATTGGAGGCAATCAGCCCCAGCATTTT.